The 26 T cell receptor beta chains listed next were all sequenced from one sample in a study of blood T cell repertoires in COVID-19. The method was immunoSEQ multiplex PCR; TCRdb's version includes in-frame clones alone and lacks a portion of them. The sample lists 220,000 or so clones; 92% were seen once. Sequencing was performed on peripheral blood. These receptors all come from a man aged 60-69 years with COVID-19, enrolled during active disease.

The chain recombines TRBV6-5 with TRBJ1-1; D is unclear. The V and J ends lost 7 bases and 0 bases respectively, with 12 bases between them. Germline V gene sequence: CDR1 MNHEY, CDR2 SVGAGI. This CDR3 is 14 amino acids long. The DNA for the CDR3 is TGTGCCAGCATGGTTCCAGCGTTGAACACTGAAGCTTTCTTT. As protein: CASMVPALNTEAFF.

This clone was seen once. This chain links TRBV4-3 with TRBJ1-2; no definite D call. This CDR3 has 15 residues. The germline V gene has CDR1 LGHNA and CDR2 YSLEER. V was shortened by 0 bases and J by 0 bases, with 8 bases between the two germline ends. The CDR3 nucleotides read TGCGCCAGCAGCCAAGAACTCATAGCTAACTATGGCTACACCTTC. Amino acids: CASSQELIANYGYTF.

This chain links TRBV28 with TRBJ2-3; 9 bases fit TRBD1. Germline-derived CDR1 and CDR2 are MDHEN and SYDVKM. The CDR3 totals 14 residues. V lost 8 bases to trimming and J lost 6 bases; unmatched junction nucleotides: 9. CDR3 sequence: CASRRTGVGDTQYF. The CDR3 nucleotides read TGTGCCAGCCGAAGGACAGGGGTAGGGGATACGCAGTATTTT. Filled out from reference TRBV28 and TRBJ2-3, the complete variable domain reads DVKVTQSSRYLVKRTGEKVFLECVQDMDHENMFWYRQDPGLGLRLIYFSYDVKMKEKGDIPEGYSVSREKKERFSLILESASTNQTSMYLCASRRTGVGDTQYFGPGTRLTVL.

This clone was seen only once. The chain couples TRBV5-1 to TRBJ1-1; 9 bases are a match to TRBD1. This CDR3 is built from 15 residues. Per the germline V gene, CDR1 is SGHRS and CDR2 is YFSETQ. After removal of 7 bases from V and 1 base from J, the junction contained 8 bases not matched to a gene. CDR3 DNA sequence: TGCGCCAGCGCACAGGGGGCCCTTTCGAACACTGAAGCTTTCTTT. It translates to CASAQGALSNTEAFF.

The chain is built from TRBV5-6 and TRBJ1-1, with 8 positions matching TRBD1. V was clipped by 4 bases and J by 1 base; unmatched bases: 3. Germline CDR1 is SGHDT and CDR2 is YYEEEE. The CDR3 spans 14 residues. CDR3 in DNA: TGTGCCAGCAGCCTGGACAGGGCGAACACTGAAGCTTTCTTT. Translating gives CASSLDRANTEAFF.

This rearrangement joins TRBV19 to TRBJ2-6; a possible D gene is TRBD2 (6 bases). Germline V CDR1 and CDR2: LNHDA, SQIVND (reference sequence). CDR3 size: 15 residues. Trimming cost V 5 bases and J 4 bases, with 12 bases left between them. The CDR3 here is CASSPRTTGANVLTF. The CDR3, as DNA: TGTGCCAGTAGTCCTCGGACTACCGGGGCCAACGTCCTGACTTTC.

The genes are TRBV5-1 and TRBJ2-7, with 7 bases that match TRBD1. The V and J ends lost 0 bases and 12 bases, in that order; junction bases with no gene match: 9. This CDR3 spans 13 amino acids. CDR1 and CDR2 from the germline V gene are SGHRS and YFSETQ. The CDR3 region is CASSLASQGEGYF. CDR3 in DNA: TGCGCCAGCAGCTTGGCGTCGCAGGGGGAAGGGTACTTC.

The table lists this clone with a count of one. V and J are TRBV6-1 and TRBJ2-1; TRBD2 agrees at 8 bases. V was clipped by 8 bases and J by 2 bases; unmatched bases: 11. The CDR3 contains 16 residues. The germline V gene has CDR1 MNHNS and CDR2 SASEGT. The CDR3 sequence: CASRVTGLGTYNEQFF. For the CDR3, the DNA is TGTGCCAGCCGTGTTACGGGACTAGGGACCTACAATGAGCAGTTCTTC.

This clone came up once. The chain is built from TRBV5-5 and TRBJ2-7, with 7 bases identical to TRBD1. This CDR3 spans 17 amino acids. J gave up 0 bases and V 5 bases, and 14 bases lay outside the gene matches. CDR1 is SGHKS, CDR2 YYEKEE, per germline (reference sequence). CDR3 bases: TGTGCCAGCAGTGCCCTTCCCCCGGGACAGAGCTCCTACGAGCAGTACTTC. Translating it yields CASSALPPGQSSYEQYF.

The gene calls are TRBV7-2 and TRBJ2-1; 7 bases match TRBD2. The CDR3 runs to 15 residues. In germline, CDR1 is SGHTA, CDR2 FQGNSA. The junction had 3 bases not matched to a gene; V was cut back by 4 bases and J by 0 bases. The CDR3 sequence is CASSSWGGSYNEQFF. CDR3 in DNA: TGTGCCAGCAGCTCCTGGGGGGGCTCCTACAATGAGCAGTTCTTC.

This chain uses TRBV14 with TRBJ2-2; 7 nucleotides align to TRBD1. Trimming took 2 bases from V and 7 from J; bases not matched to a gene: 1. CDR1 is SGHDN and CDR2 is FVKESK in the germline V gene. There are 13 residues in the CDR3. The CDR3 here is CASSQQGVGELFF. CDR3 nucleotides: TGTGCCAGCAGCCAACAGGGGGTCGGGGAGCTGTTTTTT.

The chain recombines TRBV9 with TRBJ2-3; 8 positions agree with TRBD1. The CDR3 length is 16 residues. The V gene's germline CDR1 is SGDLS and CDR2 YYNGEE. The ends lost 2 bases at V and 3 bases at J; junction bases unmatched: 8. The CDR3 coding sequence is TGTGCCAGCAGCGTCGGGTCCAGGGGGCAGACAGATACGCAGTATTTT. Translation gives CASSVGSRGQTDTQYF.

The chain carries TRBV9 and TRBJ1-1; no firm D call. There are 13 residues in the CDR3. V was shortened by 4 bases and J by 1 base, with 8 bases between the two germline ends. Germline V CDR1 and CDR2: SGDLS, YYNGEE. The CDR3 nucleotides read TGTGCCAGCAGCCCGGACTGGAACACTGAAGCTTTCTTT. This sequence encodes CASSPDWNTEAFF.

This sequence joins TRBV28 and TRBJ1-5, with 7 bases lining up with TRBD1. Germline V gene data show CDR1 as MDHEN and CDR2 as SYDVKM. The trim removed 2 bases at V and 4 bases at J, leaving 2 bases unmatched. This CDR3 has 14 residues. The chain's CDR3 is CASSLRGQNQPQHF. DNA of the CDR3: TGTGCCAGCAGTTTAAGGGGACAGAATCAGCCCCAGCATTTT.

This clone was found once. This chain joins TRBV6-1 and TRBJ2-7; 10 positions agree with TRBD1. V dropped 6 bases and J dropped 3; count of bases not matched to a gene: 8. The CDR3 sequence is 15 residues long. Per germline, CDR1 MNHNS and CDR2 SASEGT. The CDR3 DNA sequence: TGTGCCAGCAGCTTTGGGGACAGGGGAAACTACGAGCAGTACTTC. It codes for CASSFGDRGNYEQYF.

This clone has just one count. CDR3 amino acids: CASRGLAVNTGELFF. The DNA of the CDR3 is TGCGCCAGCCGGGGACTAGCGGTAAACACCGGGGAGCTGTTTTTT. V is TRBV5-1 and J is TRBJ2-2; TRBD2 matches 11 bases. The V gene's germline CDR1 is SGHRS and CDR2 YFSETQ. V lost 7 bases, J lost 2 bases, and 4 bases stayed unmatched. The CDR3 covers 15 residues.

The chain couples TRBV18 to TRBJ2-2; 11 nucleotides match TRBD2. Looked up from germline, CDR1 is KGHSH and CDR2 is LQKENI. There are 16 residues in the CDR3. Germline trimming cut 3 bases from V and 4 bases from J; bases unmatched to any gene: 4. CDR3 residues: CASSPRLAGSTGELFF. Here the CDR3 DNA reads TGTGCCAGCTCACCTCGACTAGCGGGAAGCACCGGGGAGCTGTTTTTT.

The chain couples TRBV10-3 to TRBJ2-3, with 9 positions matching TRBD2. The CDR3 totals 16 residues. The germline CDR1 and CDR2 sequences are ENHRY and SYGVKD. The V gene end was trimmed by 6 bases and the J gene end by 0 bases; junction bases not matched to a gene: 7. The chain's CDR3 is CAISLRAGGSTDTQYF. The CDR3 nucleotides read TGTGCCATCAGCCTTCGGGCGGGGGGGAGCACAGATACGCAGTATTTT.

The chain couples TRBV27 to TRBJ2-3, with 8 bases identical to TRBD2. The CDR3 sequence is 15 residues long. From germline, CDR1 is MNHEY and CDR2 SMNVEV (reference sequence). V lost 5 bases and J lost 10; bases outside the gene matches: 14. CDR3 residues: CASSAAGTSIWSQYF. The CDR3 DNA reads TGTGCCAGCAGTGCCGCCGGGACTAGTATATGGTCGCAGTATTTT.

The CDR3 DNA reads as TGTGCCAGCAGCTTGGGGGGGATGAACACCGGGGAGCTGTTTTTT. Translated: CASSLGGMNTGELFF. The chain employs TRBV11-2 and TRBJ2-2, with TRBD2 identical over 7 bases. Trimming at V came to 3 bases and at J to 1 base, leaving 2 bases not matched to a gene. The CDR3 contains 15 residues. CDR1 and CDR2 (germline): SGHAT, FQNNGV. The full variable domain, its missing parts supplied by reference TRBV11-2 and TRBJ2-2, is EAGVAQSPRYKIIEKRQSVAFWCNPISGHATLYWYQQILGQGPKLLIQFQNNGVVDDSQLPKDRFSAERLKGVDSTLKIQPAKLEDSAVYLCASSLGGMNTGELFFGEGSRLTVL.

The chain couples TRBV25-1 to TRBJ2-7; perhaps TRBD2 as D (6 bases). CDR1 and CDR2 from the germline V gene are MGHDK and SYGVNS. V was pared by 4 bases and J by 4 bases, with 23 bases between. The CDR3 runs to 17 residues. The CDR3 DNA follows: TGTGCCAGCAGTGCCCAACCCTCGAATACAGGACTATACGAGCAGTACTTC. As protein: CASSAQPSNTGLYEQYF.

V gene TRBV7-8 combines with J gene TRBJ1-1; D might be TRBD1 (6 bases). The CDR3 extends over 11 amino acids. The germline V gene has CDR1 SGHVS and CDR2 FQNEAQ. V dropped 5 bases and J dropped 8 bases, with 9 bases sitting between them. CDR3: CASSPDREAFF. DNA for the CDR3: TGTGCCAGCAGCCCAGACAGGGAAGCTTTCTTT.

The chain carries TRBV7-2 and TRBJ2-3; 8 positions agree with TRBD2. Trimming cost V 4 bases and J 0 bases; bases outside gene matches: 6. There are 16 residues in the CDR3. Germline lookup yields CDR1 SGHTA and CDR2 FQGNSA. The CDR3 is CASSSLAVSSTDTQYF. As DNA, the CDR3 is TGTGCCAGCAGCTCACTAGCGGTATCTAGCACAGATACGCAGTATTTT. Supplemented by reference TRBV7-2 and TRBJ2-3, the full variable domain reads GAGVSQSPSNKVTEKGKDVELRCDPISGHTALYWYRQSLGQGLEFLIYFQGNSAPDKSGLPSDRFSAERTGGSVSTLTIQRTQQEDSAVYLCASSSLAVSSTDTQYFGPGTRLTVL.

The chain couples TRBV6-5 to TRBJ1-5; unclear D gene. Germline V gene data show CDR1 as MNHEY and CDR2 as SVGAGI. The CDR3 is 12 residues long. Trimming cost V 6 bases and J 7 bases, with 10 bases left between them. Here the CDR3 DNA reads TGTGCCAGCAGAGCCCCCGGGCAGCCCCAGCATTTT. Protein product: CASRAPGQPQHF.

The chain links TRBV5-5 to TRBJ2-5, with D maybe TRBD1 (6 bases). Germline values: CDR1 SGHKS, CDR2 YYEKEE (reference sequence). V lost 0 bases to trimming and J lost 2 bases, with 11 bases between them. CDR3 length equals 15 residues. As DNA, the CDR3 is TGTGCCAGCAGCTTGGTAGGGACATGGCAAGAGACCCAGTACTTC. It codes for CASSLVGTWQETQYF.

The chain combines TRBV19 with TRBJ1-1; 9 nucleotides agree with TRBD1. Germline loops: CDR1 LNHDA, CDR2 SQIVND (reference sequence). The CDR3 contains 15 residues. V shed 5 bases and J 5 bases; nucleotides not matched to a gene: 9. The CDR3 loop is CASSSKQGARTEAFF. The CDR3 DNA reads as TGTGCCAGTAGTTCCAAACAGGGGGCAAGGACTGAAGCTTTCTTT. The full variable domain, with the rest looked up from reference TRBV19 and TRBJ1-1, is DGGITQSPKYLFRKEGQNVTLSCEQNLNHDAMYWYRQDPGQGLRLIYYSQIVNDFQKGDIAEGYSVSREKKESFPLTVTSAQKNPTAFYLCASSSKQGARTEAFFGQGTRLTVV.